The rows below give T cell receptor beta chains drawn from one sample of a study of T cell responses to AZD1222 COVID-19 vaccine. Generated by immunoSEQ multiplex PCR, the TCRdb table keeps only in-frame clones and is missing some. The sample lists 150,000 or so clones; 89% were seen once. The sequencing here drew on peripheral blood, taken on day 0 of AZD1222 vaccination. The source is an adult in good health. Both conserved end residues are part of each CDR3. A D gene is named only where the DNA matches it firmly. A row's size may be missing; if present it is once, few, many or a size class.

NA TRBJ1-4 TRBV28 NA CASRRFVAATNEKLFF TGTGCCAGCAGGCGATTCGTGGCCGCAACTAATGAAAAACTGTTTTTT
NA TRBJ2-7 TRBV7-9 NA CASSSTPTYEQYF TGTGCCAGCAGCTCGACACCCACCTACGAGCAGTACTTC
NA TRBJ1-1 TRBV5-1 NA CASSLRGQSEAFF TGCGCCAGCAGCTTACGAGGACAGTCCGAAGCTTTCTTT
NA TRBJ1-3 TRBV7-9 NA CASSSGTYSGNTIYF TGTGCCAGCAGCAGCGGGACGTACTCTGGAAACACCATATATTTT
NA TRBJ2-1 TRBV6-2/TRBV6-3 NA CASSYSAAVPEGEQFF TGTGCCAGCAGTTACTCGGCGGCAGTCCCCGAGGGGGAGCAGTTCTTC
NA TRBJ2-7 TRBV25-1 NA CASSPRGSASYEQYF TGTGCCAGCAGCCCCAGGGGTAGCGCGTCCTACGAGCAGTACTTC
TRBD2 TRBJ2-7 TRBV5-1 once CASSLGPSGRSYEQYF TGCGCCAGCAGCTTGGGGCCCAGCGGGAGATCCTACGAGCAGTACTTC
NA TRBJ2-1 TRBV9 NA CASSVGPDYNEQFF TGTGCCAGCAGCGTAGGACCGGACTACAATGAGCAGTTCTTC
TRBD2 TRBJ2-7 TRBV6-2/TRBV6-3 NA CASSKGLAGRAQYF TGTGCCAGCAGCAAGGGACTAGCGGGTCGGGCGCAGTACTTC
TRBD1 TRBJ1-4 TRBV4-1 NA CASSQFEQGANEKLFF TGCGCCAGCAGCCAATTCGAACAGGGGGCGAATGAAAAACTGTTTTTT
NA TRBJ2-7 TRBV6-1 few CASSDRDGPYEQYF TGTGCCAGCAGTGACCGAGACGGGCCGTACGAGCAGTACTTC
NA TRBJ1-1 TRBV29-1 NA CSVLDSKGNTEAFF TGCAGCGTACTGGACAGCAAGGGGAACACTGAAGCTTTCTTT
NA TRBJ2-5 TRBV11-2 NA CASTTGSRETQYF TGTGCCAGCACCACGGGGTCCAGGGAGACCCAGTACTTC
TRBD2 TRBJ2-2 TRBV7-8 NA CASSRRLAENTGELFF TGTGCCAGCAGCCGCCGACTAGCGGAGAACACCGGGGAGCTGTTTTTT
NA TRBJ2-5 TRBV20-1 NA CSVDGQETQYF TGCAGTGTAGACGGGCAAGAGACCCAGTACTTC
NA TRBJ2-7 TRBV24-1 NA CATSDGHYEQYF TGTGCCACCAGTGATGGGCACTACGAGCAGTACTTC
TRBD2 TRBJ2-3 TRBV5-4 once CASSFGLVQDTQYF TGTGCCAGCAGCTTCGGACTAGTCCAAGATACGCAGTATTTT
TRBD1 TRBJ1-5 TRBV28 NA CASSLYRGLDQPQHF TGTGCCAGCAGTCTCTACAGGGGGCTGGATCAGCCCCAGCATTTT
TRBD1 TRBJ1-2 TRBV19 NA CASSPLDRDYGYTF TGTGCCAGTAGTCCGCTGGACAGGGACTATGGCTACACCTTC
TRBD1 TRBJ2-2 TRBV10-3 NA CAISEGTVNTGELFF TGTGCCATCAGTGAGGGGACAGTGAACACCGGGGAGCTGTTTTTT
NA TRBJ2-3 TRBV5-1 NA CASSLATGKDTQYF TGCGCCAGCAGCTTGGCAACAGGGAAAGATACGCAGTATTTT
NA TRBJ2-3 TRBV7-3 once CASSSTHTDTQYF TGTGCCAGCAGCTCAACCCATACAGATACGCAGTATTTT
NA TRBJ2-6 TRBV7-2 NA CASSLQTRAGANVLTF TGTGCCAGCAGCTTACAGACTAGGGCCGGGGCCAACGTCCTGACTTTC
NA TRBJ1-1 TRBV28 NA CASRSAGPTAFF TGTGCCAGCAGGAGCGCAGGGCCCACAGCTTTCTTT
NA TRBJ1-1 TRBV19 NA CASSITVMAEAFF TGTGCCAGTAGTATCACAGTGATGGCTGAAGCTTTCTTT
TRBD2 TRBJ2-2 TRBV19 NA CASTGSPREGIRTGELFF TGTGCCAGTACCGGATCTCCGCGGGAGGGCATTCGGACCGGGGAGCTGTTTTTT
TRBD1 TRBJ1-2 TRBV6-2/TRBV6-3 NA CASSFDRVARRYGYTF TGTGCCAGCAGCTTTGACAGGGTAGCCCGCCGCTATGGCTACACCTTC
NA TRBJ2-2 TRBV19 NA CASSMGSNTGELFF TGTGCCAGTAGTATGGGTTCGAACACCGGGGAGCTGTTTTTT
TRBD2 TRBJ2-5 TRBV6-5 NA CASSYSTSLGRAQYF TGTGCCAGCAGTTACTCCACTAGCCTGGGGAGGGCCCAGTACTTC